This TCR beta chain was sequenced for a study of PD-1 blockade in classical Hodgkin lymphoma. Overall study findings and caveats: TCR diversity in CD4+, not CD8+, cells rose significantly by C4D1. Compared with healthy donors, newly diagnosed patients reportedly showed lower baseline TCR diversity.

The CDR3 consists of 13 residues. The germline gives CDR1 SEHNR, CDR2 FQNEAQ (reference sequence). V lost 5 bases to trimming and J lost 5 bases, with 12 bases between them. The data were produced by immunoSEQ multiplex PCR, yet TCRdb's version contains in-frame clones alone and is incomplete. The sample includes roughly 25,000 clones, less than 90% of them seen just once. Each patient's relapse followed autologous stem cell transplantation, and brentuximab vedotin exposure varied. Thawed PBMCs underwent magnetic negative selection to yield purified CD4+ T cells. Comments on this clone: Its antigen remains unidentified.

Sequencing used CD4+ T cells from blood, obtained at baseline. The chain carries TRBV7-9 and TRBJ2-5; no firm D call. The receptor's source is a human donor with classical Hodgkin lymphoma. The CDR3: CASSPSPRETQYF. CDR3 sequence (DNA): TGTGCCAGCAGCCCCTCCCCCCGGGAGACCCAGTACTTC.